Detailed here is one T cell receptor beta chain. Its antigen is unknown. Ulcerative colitis patients received no immunosuppressive medication before the diagnostic colonoscopy. The sample is drawn from a study of pediatric ulcerative colitis. Points from the study as a whole: Two rectal CDR3 clonotypes occurred in all ulcerative colitis patients. Clonal expansions reduced rectal repertoire diversity in acute severe colitis. Blood-rectal clonal overlap within each person was significantly higher in ulcerative colitis patients than controls.

TCRdb's copy holds only in-frame clones and misses some; the assay was immunoSEQ multiplex PCR. Of around 30,000 clones listed, approximately 82% are singletons. In germline, CDR1 is SGHTA, CDR2 FQGTGA. This CDR3 is built from 14 residues. After removal of 5 bases from V and 6 bases from J, the junction contained 5 bases not matched to a gene. Sequencing used blood. This clonotype originated in a boy aged 10-17 years with severe ulcerative colitis. V is TRBV7-3 and J is TRBJ2-1, with 9 bases aligning to TRBD2. CDR3 loop: CASSRYSGGNEQFF. The CDR3 DNA is TGTGCCAGCAGCCGTTATAGCGGGGGCAATGAGCAGTTCTTC.